These 10 T cell receptor beta chains share one sample of origin, sequenced in a study of read filtering for tumor transcriptome and immune sequencing (dated by TCRdb to 2019 to 2021). The instrument was an Illumina HiSeq 4000. TCR libraries were built from about 420 ng RNA with the Immunoverse kit, using molecular barcoded adaptors covering alpha/delta and beta/gamma chains. TCRdb reprocessing: public reads trimmed at Q25 with fastp, clones called with MiXCR, in-frame beta chains kept. Identical CDR3 protein sequences are pooled into one entry, listed with their most common genes and DNA. Across this sample there are tens of thousands of distinct CDR3 sequences, with 20% to 25% seen only once. Roughly 11% of the sample is held by the ten biggest clonotypes. Material for sequencing was a population of CD138-negative cells sorted from bone marrow. This specimen's cell subset or site label, per the study, means: bone marrow mononuclear cells depleted of CD138+ plasma/myeloma cells by negative magnetic selection. The origin of the receptors is a donor older than 35 with multiple myeloma.

About this clonotype: This may come from a read error, since a much larger clone is one base off. The chain has TRBV28 and TRBJ2-2, with 7 nucleotides matching TRBD1. The V segment lost 4 bases and the J segment 6 bases; nucleotides outside the gene matches: 11. CDR3 size: 16 residues. The germline V gene has CDR1 MDHEN and CDR2 SYDVKM. The CDR3 protein is CASSSGQERGPGELFF. CDR3 DNA sequence: TGTGCCAGCAGTTCTGGACAGGAACGCGGACCCGGGGAGCTGTTTTTT.

This clonotype appeared a single time. This could be a read error, since a much larger clone is one nucleotide away. The rearrangement uses TRBV10-1 and TRBJ2-5; D is unclear. This CDR3 is built from 11 residues. CDR1 and CDR2 from the germline V gene are WNHNN and SYGVQD (reference sequence). The CDR3 region is CASSGKETRYF. The CDR3, as DNA: TGCGCCAGCAGCGGAAAGGAGACCCGGTACTTC.

This clonotype appeared a few times. This sequence joins TRBV5-1 and TRBJ2-2, with TRBD1 as a possible D gene (6 bases). Trimming pared 6 bases from V and 2 bases from J, leaving 11 bases between. Germline V lookup: CDR1 SGHRS, CDR2 YFSETQ. The CDR3 loop spans 14 amino acids. Here the CDR3 DNA reads TGCGCCAGCAATTCGGACAGTAACACCGGGGAGCTGTTTTTT. Translation gives CASNSDSNTGELFF.

The chain is built from TRBV6-5 and TRBJ1-6; no reliable D call. Per germline, CDR1 MNHEY and CDR2 SVGAGI. CDR3 size: 18 residues. Trimming took off 3 bases at V and 0 bases at J, with 15 bases between the two ends. The CDR3 bases are TGTGCCAGCAGTTATAGGGCACGGCCTAGCTCCTATAATTCACCCCTCCACTTT. It codes for CASSYRARPSSYNSPLHF.

In its sample, this clonotype was seen many times. The chain employs TRBV7-9 and TRBJ2-3; no reliable D call. The CDR3 extends over 12 amino acids. Trimming removed 5 bases at V and 2 bases at J, with 5 bases between. Germline loops: CDR1 SEHNR, CDR2 FQNEAQ (reference sequence). CDR3 sequence (DNA): TGTGCCAGCAGCCCCCACACAGATACGCAGTATTTT. Translated: CASSPHTDTQYF. Looking up the rest from reference TRBV7-9 and TRBJ2-3 gives the full variable domain: DTGVSQNPRHKITKRGQNVTFRCDPISEHNRLYWYRQTLGQGPEFLTYFQNEAQLEKSRLLSDRFSAERPKGSFSTLEIQRTEQGDSAMYLCASSPHTDTQYFGPGTRLTVL.

This clonotype appeared many times. The chain recombines TRBV11-2 with TRBJ1-1; perhaps TRBD1 as D (5 bases). The V and J ends lost 3 bases and 1 base respectively, with 9 bases between them. Germline assignment: CDR1 SGHAT and CDR2 FQNNGV. CDR3 length: 14 amino acids. In DNA form, the CDR3 reads TGTGCCAGCAGCTTGGACACCCCGAACACTGAAGCTTTCTTT. Its translation is CASSLDTPNTEAFF.

This clonotype occurred many times. The J gene is TRBJ1-1, the V gene TRBV7-2; no definite D call. Per germline, CDR1 SGHTA and CDR2 FQGNSA. This CDR3 contains 13 residues. With 4 bases removed from V and 1 base from J, the gap between germline ends came to 7 bases. CDR3: CASSSQRNTEAFF. The CDR3 DNA sequence: TGTGCCAGCAGCTCCCAGAGGAACACTGAAGCTTTCTTT.

This clonotype was counted many times. J is TRBJ2-7 and V is TRBV7-2, with TRBD2 identical over 7 bases. Germline V gene sequence: CDR1 SGHTA, CDR2 FQGNSA. The V gene end was trimmed by 5 bases and the J gene end by 0 bases; junction bases not matched to a gene: 7. The CDR3 contains 15 residues. The CDR3, as DNA: TGTGCCAGCAGCACCAAGACTAGCTACTCCTACGAGCAGTACTTC. Encoded protein: CASSTKTSYSYEQYF.

V gene TRBV15 combines with J gene TRBJ2-2; no firm D call. CDR3 length equals 12 residues. Trimming left V 11 bases short and J 6 bases short, with 13 bases between. Germline CDR1 reads LNHNV; CDR2 reads YYDKDF (reference sequence). CDR3 nucleotide sequence: TGTGCCGACCCGAGCTCGCCCGGGGAGCTGTTTTTT. Protein sequence: CADPSSPGELFF. Based on the CDR3 plus reference TRBV15 and TRBJ2-2, the full variable domain is DAMVIQNPRYQVTQFGKPVTLSCSQTLNHNVMYWYQQKSSQAPKLLFHYYDKDFNNEADTPDNFQSRRPNTSFCFLDIRSPGLGDTAMYLCADPSSPGELFFGEGSRLTVL.

This clonotype was counted only a few times. This chain links TRBV28 with TRBJ1-2, with D perhaps matching TRBD1 (5 bases). Germline lookup yields CDR1 MDHEN and CDR2 SYDVKM. Trimming stripped 1 base from V and 4 bases from J, with 10 bases between. This CDR3 spans 14 amino acids. The CDR3 sequence: CASSLYGAGYGYTF. In DNA form, the CDR3 reads TGTGCCAGCAGTTTATATGGGGCTGGCTATGGCTACACCTTC.